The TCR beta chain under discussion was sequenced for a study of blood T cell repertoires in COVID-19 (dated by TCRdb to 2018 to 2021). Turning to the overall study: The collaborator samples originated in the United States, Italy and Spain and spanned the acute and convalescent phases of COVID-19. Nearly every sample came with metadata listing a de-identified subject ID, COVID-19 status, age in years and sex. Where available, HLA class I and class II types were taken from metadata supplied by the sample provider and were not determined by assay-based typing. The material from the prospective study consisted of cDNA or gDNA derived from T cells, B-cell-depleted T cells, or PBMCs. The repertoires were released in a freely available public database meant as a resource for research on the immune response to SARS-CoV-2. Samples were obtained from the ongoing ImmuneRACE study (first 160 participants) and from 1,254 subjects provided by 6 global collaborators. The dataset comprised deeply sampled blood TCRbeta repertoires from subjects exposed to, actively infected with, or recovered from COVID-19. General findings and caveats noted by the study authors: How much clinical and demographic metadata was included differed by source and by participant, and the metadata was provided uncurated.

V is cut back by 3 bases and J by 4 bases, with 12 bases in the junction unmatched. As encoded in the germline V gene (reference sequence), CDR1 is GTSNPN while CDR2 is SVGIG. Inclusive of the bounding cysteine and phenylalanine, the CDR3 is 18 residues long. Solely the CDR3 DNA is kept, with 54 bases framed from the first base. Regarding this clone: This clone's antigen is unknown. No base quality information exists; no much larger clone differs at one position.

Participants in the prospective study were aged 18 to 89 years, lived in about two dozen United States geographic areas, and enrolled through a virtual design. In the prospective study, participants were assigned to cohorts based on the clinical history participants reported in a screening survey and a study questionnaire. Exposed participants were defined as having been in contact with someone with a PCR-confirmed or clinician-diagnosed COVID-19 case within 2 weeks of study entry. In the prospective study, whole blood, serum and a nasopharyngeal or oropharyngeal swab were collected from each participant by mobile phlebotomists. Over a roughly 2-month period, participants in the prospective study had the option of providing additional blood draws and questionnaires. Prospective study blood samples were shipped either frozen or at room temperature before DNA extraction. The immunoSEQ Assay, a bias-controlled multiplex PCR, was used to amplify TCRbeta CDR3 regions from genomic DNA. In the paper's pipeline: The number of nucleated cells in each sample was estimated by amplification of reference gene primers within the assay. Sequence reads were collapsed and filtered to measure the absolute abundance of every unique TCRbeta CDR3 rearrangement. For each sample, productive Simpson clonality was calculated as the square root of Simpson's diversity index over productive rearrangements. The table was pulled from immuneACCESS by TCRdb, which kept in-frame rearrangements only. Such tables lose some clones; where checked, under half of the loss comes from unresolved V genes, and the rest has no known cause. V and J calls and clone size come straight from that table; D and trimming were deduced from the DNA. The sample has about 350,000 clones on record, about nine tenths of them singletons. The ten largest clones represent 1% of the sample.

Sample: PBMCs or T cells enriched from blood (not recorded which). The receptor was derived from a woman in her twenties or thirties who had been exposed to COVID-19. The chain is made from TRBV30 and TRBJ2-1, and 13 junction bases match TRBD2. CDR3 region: CAWSLTRTSGRSYNEQFF. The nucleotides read TGTGCCTGGAGCCTGACCAGGACTAGCGGGAGATCTTACAATGAGCAGTTCTTC.